This T cell receptor (beta chain) was documented in a study of technical replicates of blood from a handful of donors. J was trimmed by 7 bases and V by 0 bases; bases with no gene match: 9. The germline V gene has CDR1 SGHRS and CDR2 YFSETQ. CDR3 length: 16 residues. The repertoire was sequenced with immunoSEQ multiplex PCR; TCRdb's copy has only in-frame clones and lacks some. The sample carries tens of thousands of clones, 95% recorded once. V gene TRBV5-1 combines with J gene TRBJ2-3, with 9 bases fitting TRBD2. The sample comprised T cells isolated from PBMCs. This receptor was taken from a human donor in good health. CDR3 amino acids: CASSLAGDSGSNTQYF. The DNA for the CDR3 is TGCGCCAGCAGCTTGGCCGGTGATAGCGGGAGTAATACGCAGTATTTT. Based on the CDR3 plus reference TRBV5-1 and TRBJ2-3, the full variable domain is KAGVTQTPRYLIKTRGQQVTLSCSPISGHRSVSWYQQTPGQGLQFLFEYFSETQRNKGNFPGRFSGRQFSNSRSEMNVSTLELGDSALYLCASSLAGDSGSNTQYFGPGTRLTVL.